These 7 T cell receptor beta chains came from one sample sequenced in a study of blood T cell repertoires in COVID-19. Repertoires were generated with immunoSEQ multiplex PCR, while TCRdb's copy carries only in-frame clones and drops some. The sample contains 150,000 to 200,000 clones, around 80% of which appear only once. Input material: PBMCs or T cells enriched from blood (not recorded which). The source of these receptors is a woman in her sixties who had recovered from COVID-19.

The rearrangement links TRBV3-1 (or the pseudogene TRBV3-2) to TRBJ2-7, with 7 positions matching TRBD1. Germline V gene lookup returns CDR1 LGHDT and CDR2 YNNKEL (reference sequence). This CDR3 contains 15 residues. With 5 bases clipped from V and 2 bases from J, the junction kept 9 bases outside the gene matches. The CDR3 reads CASSKGGTATYEQYF. The CDR3 region has the DNA TGTGCCAGCAGCAAAGGTGGGACAGCCACCTACGAGCAGTACTTC.

This clone came up once. This chain links TRBV9 with TRBJ1-2, with a possible D match to TRBD1 (5 bases). The V and J ends lost 0 bases and 2 bases respectively, with 11 bases between them. The CDR3 totals 15 residues. In germline, CDR1 is SGDLS, CDR2 YYNGEE. The CDR3 protein is CASSVGQGNNYGYTF. DNA for the CDR3: TGTGCCAGCAGCGTAGGGCAGGGAAACAACTATGGCTACACCTTC.

The chain joins TRBV2 to TRBJ1-6; TRBD1 agrees at 7 bases. The J segment lost 9 bases and the V segment lost 7 bases, leaving 9 bases of the junction unmatched. Germline V gives CDR1 SNHLY, CDR2 FYNNEI. The CDR3 extends over 14 amino acids. Written as DNA, the CDR3 is TGTGCCAGCATCATCGACAGGGTCGGTTCACCCCTCCACTTT. This translates into CASIIDRVGSPLHF.

The V and J genes are TRBV3-1 (or the pseudogene TRBV3-2) and TRBJ1-2; tentative D call: TRBD1 (5 bases). Trimming took off 4 bases at V and 7 bases at J, with 13 bases between the two ends. The CDR3 is made up of 13 amino acids. Germline loops: CDR1 LGHDT, CDR2 YNNKEL (reference sequence). The CDR3 nucleotides read TGTGCCAGCAGCCCAGGCCCGGGGGGTGGCTACACCTTC. It yields the protein CASSPGPGGGYTF.

The rearrangement uses TRBV2 and TRBJ1-2, with 8 nucleotides matching TRBD1. CDR1 and CDR2 (germline): SNHLY, FYNNEI. Trimming cost V 7 bases and J 7 bases; bases outside gene matches: 11. The CDR3 spans 14 residues. This CDR3 is CASITDRDSGGYTF. CDR3 nucleotide sequence: TGTGCCAGCATCACGGACAGGGATTCTGGTGGCTACACCTTC.

The rearrangement uses TRBV12-3 or TRBV12-4 and TRBJ2-5; D uncertain. The CDR3 has 13 residues. Trimming removed 3 bases from V and 2 bases from J, with 7 bases in between. The CDR3 coding sequence is TGTGCCAGCAGTTTGGGCGAACAAGAGACCCAGTACTTC. The encoded protein is CASSLGEQETQYF.

The CDR3 protein is CASSLAQGTGTYEQYF. The DNA for the CDR3 is TGTGCCAGCAGCTTGGCACAAGGGACAGGGACCTACGAGCAGTACTTC. V and J are TRBV5-8 and TRBJ2-7; 9 nucleotides align to TRBD1. Trimming removed 0 bases from V and 2 bases from J; junction bases left unmatched: 6. CDR3 length: 16 residues. The germline CDR1 and CDR2 sequences are SGHTS and YDEGEE. Supplemented by reference TRBV5-8 and TRBJ2-7, the full variable domain reads EAGVTQSPTHLIKTRGQQATLRCSPISGHTSVYWYQQALGLGLQFLLWYDEGEERNRGNFPPRFSGRQFPNYSSELNVNALELEDSALYLCASSLAQGTGTYEQYFGPGTRLTVT.